These T cell receptor beta chains were read from a single sample in a study of blood T cells in healthy people across ages. MiXCR, applied by TCRdb to the 5' RACE reads, yields one record per CDR3 protein. The sample consists of some 940,000 distinct CDR3 sequences, about 28% of them appearing once. These records were also assigned to another study, of T cells of mothers and their children.

The sample taken for sequencing was blood. Receptor source: a woman between 40 and 55 years old in good health. CDR3s include the opening cysteine and the closing phenylalanine or tryptophan. A D gene is named only where the DNA matches it firmly. The size field is filled for only some rows; it gives once, few, many or a size class.

.	15	TRBV28	TRBJ2-1	TRBD1	TGTGCCAGCAGTTATACAGGGACAGTAGGTAATGAGCAGTTCTTC	CASSYTGTVGNEQFF
.	16	TRBV4-3	TRBJ1-1	.	TGCGCCAGCAGCCAAGATGGGGCAGGGGTGGGGACTGAAGCTTTCTTT	CASSQDGAGVGTEAFF
many	14	TRBV18	TRBJ2-1	TRBD1	TGTGCCAGCTCACCAGGGGACAGGGGGCTCCAGCAGTTCTTC	CASSPGDRGLQQFF
many	16	TRBV7-2	TRBJ2-3	TRBD2	TGTGCCAGCAGCTTGCCTAGCGGGGGTCGGGGAGATACGCAGTATTTT	CASSLPSGGRGDTQYF
few	15	TRBV27	TRBJ2-7	TRBD1	TGTGCCAGCAGTTACGACAGGGTTTCCATATACGAGCAGTACTTC	CASSYDRVSIYEQYF
few	14	TRBV12-3/TRBV12-4	TRBJ2-7	TRBD2	TGTGCCAGCAGCCCTGAGCGGGGTTACAATGAGCAGTACTTC	CASSPERGYNEQYF
.	16	TRBV28	TRBJ2-4	TRBD1	TGTGCCAGCACCCCCCTTGGGACAGGGGGTCCAAACATTCAGTACTTC	CASTPLGTGGPNIQYF
many	16	TRBV28	TRBJ2-3	TRBD2	TGTGCCAGCAGTCCCCTGACTAGCGGGGTCACAGATACGCAGTATTTT	CASSPLTSGVTDTQYF
.	12	TRBV20-1	TRBJ2-5	.	TGCAATGCTCAGGGAGACGGGGAGACCCAGTACTTC	CNAQGDGETQYF
few	15	TRBV12-3/TRBV12-4	TRBJ2-3	TRBD2	TGTGCCAGCAGTTTCGGCGGGGGGCTTGCGGATACGCAGTATTTT	CASSFGGGLADTQYF
.	15	TRBV4-1	TRBJ1-2	.	TGCGCCAGCAGCCCCCCCGGTAGGGACCTCTATGGCTACACCTTC	CASSPPGRDLYGYTF
.	15	TRBV7-2	TRBJ2-3	.	TGTGCCAGCAGCCCCTGTGTGGGGACCACAGATACGCAGTATTTT	CASSPCVGTTDTQYF
.	18	TRBV28	TRBJ2-2	.	TGTGCCAGCAGTTCCCTCCCCGGTGGAGGGCATGGTCCCGGGGAGCTGTTTTTT	CASSSLPGGGHGPGELFF
few	16	TRBV5-1	TRBJ2-1	.	TGCGCCAGCAGCTTGCAGCGCGGGGACGCCCGGAATGAGCAGTTCTTC	CASSLQRGDARNEQFF
.	12	TRBV5-6	TRBJ1-1	.	TGTACCAGCAGCTACGGGCCGATTGAAGCTTTCTTT	CTSSYGPIEAFF
.	18	TRBV28	TRBJ2-2	TRBD2	TGTGCCACCCTCCCGGAGAGAGCGGGGGGGCGTCTCACCGGGGAGCTGTTTTTT	CATLPERAGGRLTGELFF
.	20	TRBV7-9	TRBJ1-5	TRBD1	TGTGCCAGCAGCTTAGGCCATTGGGGACAGGGGCCAAGTAAATATCAGCCCCAGCATTTT	CASSLGHWGQGPSKYQPQHF
few	14	TRBV20-1	TRBJ2-5	TRBD2	TGCAGTGCTAGAGTCGGTAGCGGGGAAGAGACCCAGTACTTC	CSARVGSGEETQYF
.	15	TRBV20-1	TRBJ2-2	.	TGCAGTGCTAGAGATGCGGTCTCGAACACCGGGGAGCTGTTTTTT	CSARDAVSNTGELFF
few	16	TRBV6-6	TRBJ2-4	TRBD1	TGTGCCAGGGCAATTGGACAGGGGGCTGCCAAAAACATTCAGTACTTC	CARAIGQGAAKNIQYF
many	12	TRBV12-3/TRBV12-4	TRBJ2-7	.	TGTGCCAGCAGCCCCGCCGCGAGCGAGCAGTACTTC	CASSPAASEQYF